The 26 T cell receptor beta chains reported below all come from one sample, sequenced in a study of cytomegalovirus exposure and HLA in healthy donors. The PCR had 60 Vbeta and 13 Jbeta primers. The method was immunoSEQ multiplex PCR; TCRdb's version includes in-frame clones alone and lacks a portion of them. This table has 150,000 to 200,000 clones, roughly four fifths appearing once. Sequencing input: PBMCs. All receptors come from a woman in her 30s in good health and CMV-seronegative.

The table lists this clone with a few counts. This chain links TRBV7-9 with TRBJ2-3; D ambiguous. The germline CDR1 and CDR2 sequences are SEHNR and FQNEAQ (reference sequence). The CDR3 runs to 12 residues. V was trimmed by 5 bases and J by 6 bases, leaving 9 bases between them. The CDR3 bases are TGTGCCAGCAGCCCAGGTCGGGATACGCAGTATTTT. Its translation: CASSPGRDTQYF.

The chain couples TRBV28 to TRBJ2-7; the match to TRBD1 covers 8 bases. CDR1 MDHEN and CDR2 SYDVKM come from the germline V gene. The CDR3 totals 15 residues. Germline trimming cut 5 bases from V and 2 bases from J; bases unmatched to any gene: 8. This CDR3 is CASSPGTGFTYEQYF. DNA for the CDR3: TGTGCCAGCAGTCCGGGGACAGGATTTACCTACGAGCAGTACTTC.

The rearrangement joins TRBV7-2 to TRBJ1-1, with D possibly matching TRBD1 (6 bases). This CDR3 is built from 14 residues. The germline CDR1 and CDR2 sequences are SGHTA and FQGNSA. V dropped 5 bases and J dropped 1 base, with 11 bases sitting between them. The CDR3 spells CASSQGHQNTEAFF. CDR3 in DNA: TGTGCCAGCAGCCAGGGACACCAGAACACTGAAGCTTTCTTT.

This chain links TRBV5-1 with TRBJ2-4, with D perhaps matching TRBD1 (5 bases). V was pared by 2 bases and J by 8 bases, with 14 bases between. The CDR3 has 14 amino acids. CDR1 SGHRS and CDR2 YFSETQ come from the germline V gene. As DNA, the CDR3 is TGCGCCAGCAGCTTCGCAGGGTCTAAGGACATTCAGTACTTC. Protein sequence: CASSFAGSKDIQYF.

A single count supports this clone. The J gene is TRBJ1-5, the V gene TRBV28; the D gene is possibly TRBD1 (6 bases). Germline V lookup: CDR1 MDHEN, CDR2 SYDVKM. This CDR3 region has 17 residues. V was trimmed by 4 bases and J by 2 bases, leaving 18 bases between them. The CDR3 loop is CASSSHRQERGNQPQHF. The CDR3, as DNA: TGTGCCAGCAGTTCCCATCGACAGGAGAGGGGCAATCAGCCCCAGCATTTT.

A few counts support this clone. The V call is TRBV15, the J call TRBJ2-2; 8 nucleotides agree with TRBD2. This CDR3 contains 18 residues. The ends lost 2 bases at V and 7 bases at J; junction bases unmatched: 15. Germline V lookup: CDR1 LNHNV, CDR2 YYDKDF (reference sequence). The CDR3: CATSRSTGWREDIGELFF. The CDR3 coding sequence is TGTGCCACCAGCAGATCGACGGGGTGGCGGGAGGATATCGGGGAGCTGTTTTTT.

The chain recombines TRBV5-1 with TRBJ2-1; D is perhaps TRBD2 (6 bases). Germline CDR1 SGHRS, CDR2 YFSETQ. Trimming stripped 4 bases from V and 4 bases from J, with 12 bases between. The CDR3 is 14 amino acids. The chain's CDR3 is CASSLGSSYNEQFF. CDR3 nucleotides: TGCGCCAGCAGCCTCGGGAGCTCGTACAATGAGCAGTTCTTC.

DNA of the CDR3: TGTGCCAGCAGCTTAGCCGGGACAGGATGGTACTACGAGCAGTACTTC. Translation gives CASSLAGTGWYYEQYF. V gene TRBV7-9 combines with J gene TRBJ2-5; 8 bases align to TRBD1. The J call may be wrong; the DNA end is better matched by TRBJ2-7. Germline V gene sequence: CDR1 SEHNR, CDR2 FQNEAQ (reference sequence). There are 16 residues in the CDR3.

This sequence joins TRBV30 and TRBJ2-5, with 10 bases fitting TRBD1. With 1 base clipped from V and 4 bases from J, the junction kept 12 bases outside the gene matches. Germline CDR1 reads GTSNPN; CDR2 reads SVGIG (reference sequence). This CDR3 contains 17 residues. Here the CDR3 reads CAWSATRTGGFVETQYF. CDR3 DNA sequence: TGTGCCTGGAGTGCCACCCGGACAGGGGGATTCGTAGAGACCCAGTACTTC.

The chain has TRBV10-1 and TRBJ2-7, with TRBD1 as a possible D gene (6 bases). This CDR3 is built from 14 residues. V lost 6 bases and J lost 2, with 14 bases in between. Germline CDR1 is WNHNN and CDR2 is SYGVQD (reference sequence). DNA for the CDR3: TGCGCCAGCAGCCCTACAGGGTCCCCCTACGAGCAGTACTTC. Encoded protein: CASSPTGSPYEQYF.

J is TRBJ2-7 and V is TRBV5-1, with a possible D match to TRBD2 (5 bases). CDR1 is SGHRS and CDR2 is YFSETQ in the germline V gene. Trimming stripped 2 bases from V and 3 bases from J, with 9 bases between. This CDR3 region has 13 residues. The CDR3: CASSFTRDYEQYF. The CDR3 DNA reads TGCGCCAGCAGCTTTACTCGGGACTACGAGCAGTACTTC. The whole variable domain, filled in from reference TRBV5-1 and TRBJ2-7, reads KAGVTQTPRYLIKTRGQQVTLSCSPISGHRSVSWYQQTPGQGLQFLFEYFSETQRNKGNFPGRFSGRQFSNSRSEMNVSTLELGDSALYLCASSFTRDYEQYFGPGTRLTVT.

Here the CDR3 reads CASSGLRGTGELFF. The CDR3 DNA follows: TGTGCCAGCAGCGGTCTCAGGGGCACCGGGGAGCTGTTTTTT. This rearrangement joins TRBV6-1 to TRBJ2-2, with a possible D match to TRBD1 (6 bases). The CDR3 is 14 amino acids. The V gene's germline CDR1 is MNHNS and CDR2 SASEGT. V dropped 6 bases and J dropped 4 bases, with 12 bases sitting between them.

The J gene is TRBJ2-7, the V gene TRBV6-6; 7 nucleotides line up with TRBD2. The CDR3 has 13 amino acids. Trimming took 4 bases from V and 8 from J; bases not matched to a gene: 8. In germline, CDR1 is MNHNY, CDR2 SVGAGI (reference sequence). The CDR3 nucleotides read TGTGCCAGCAGTTCAGGACTAGATGTGAAGCAGTACTTC. Amino acids: CASSSGLDVKQYF.

This clone appeared a few times. The rearrangement joins TRBV4-3 to TRBJ1-1, with no clear D. Trimming removed 0 bases at V and 1 base at J, with 9 bases between. In germline, CDR1 is LGHNA, CDR2 YSLEER. The CDR3 has 15 amino acids. The CDR3 loop reads CASSQDTGGNTEAFF. In DNA, the CDR3 is TGCGCCAGCAGCCAAGATACTGGAGGGAACACTGAAGCTTTCTTT.

The chain is built from TRBV6-6 and TRBJ1-1; D is undetermined. From germline, CDR1 is MNHNY and CDR2 SVGAGI (reference sequence). Trimming left V 2 bases short and J 5 bases short, with 9 bases between. The CDR3 sequence is 13 residues long. CDR3 nucleotide sequence: TGTGCCAGCAGTTACGCTTTGGAGACTGAAGCTTTCTTT. Amino acids: CASSYALETEAFF.

This chain joins TRBV7-6 and TRBJ2-5; a weak D match, TRBD1 (6 bases). The ends were cut back, 5 bases at V and 5 bases at J, with 18 bases in the middle. The CDR3 sequence is 15 residues long. CDR1 and CDR2 (germline): SGHVS, FNYEAQ. This CDR3 reads CASSPNTGQEETQYF. DNA of the CDR3: TGTGCCAGCAGCCCAAACACAGGGCAGGAGGAGACCCAGTACTTC.

The rearrangement joins TRBV4-2 to TRBJ1-1, with 7 bases identical to TRBD1. This CDR3 comprises 15 residues. V lost 1 base and J lost 2; bases outside the gene matches: 4. Germline V gene sequence: CDR1 LGHNA, CDR2 YNFKEQ. CDR3 nucleotide sequence: TGTGCCAGCAGCCAAGTCGGACAGGACAACACTGAAGCTTTCTTT. This gives the protein CASSQVGQDNTEAFF.

This clone was recorded a few times. The chain employs TRBV7-2 and TRBJ2-7, with D perhaps TRBD2 (6 bases). Between the trimmed V and J ends, which lost 6 bases and 2 bases, there was a span of 14 bases. Germline V gene lookup returns CDR1 SGHTA and CDR2 FQGNSA. The CDR3 is 14 amino acids. CDR3 sequence: CASSRGSPPYEQYF. CDR3 DNA: TGTGCCAGCAGTCGGGGGAGCCCCCCCTACGAGCAGTACTTC.

V gene TRBV7-3 combines with J gene TRBJ2-7, with TRBD2 matching over 9 bases. V dropped 2 bases and J dropped 2; count of bases not matched to a gene: 4. Germline CDR1 is SGHTA and CDR2 is FQGTGA. The CDR3 totals 15 residues. The CDR3 region is CASSLAGGAPYEQYF. CDR3 coding DNA: TGTGCCAGCAGCTTAGCGGGAGGGGCCCCCTACGAGCAGTACTTC.

The rearrangement joins TRBV13 to TRBJ2-3; the match to TRBD2 covers 8 bases. Germline V gives CDR1 PRHDT, CDR2 FYEKMQ (reference sequence). This CDR3 contains 16 residues. V lost 1 base to trimming and J lost 5 bases; unmatched junction nucleotides: 8. The CDR3 bases are TGTGCCAGCAGCTTAGTAAGAGGACTAGCCGGAGATACGCAGTATTTT. Protein: CASSLVRGLAGDTQYF.

The V gene is TRBV5-1, the J gene TRBJ2-3; D remains ambiguous. V was cut by 5 bases and J by 4 bases, with 14 bases left in between. The germline V gene encodes CDR1 SGHRS and CDR2 YFSETQ. The CDR3 is 14 residues long. The CDR3 DNA is TGCGCCAGCAGATCCGCGGTTGCATCAGATACGCAGTATTTT. Its protein product is CASRSAVASDTQYF.

This chain joins TRBV7-9 and TRBJ2-2, with 10 bases lining up with TRBD1. This CDR3 has 14 amino acids. V was pared by 6 bases and J by 6 bases, with 4 bases of the junction left unmatched. Germline V gives CDR1 SEHNR, CDR2 FQNEAQ (reference sequence). In DNA, the CDR3 is TGTGCCAGCAGTAGACAGGGGGCTGCCGGGGAGCTGTTTTTT. It encodes CASSRQGAAGELFF.

V and J are TRBV13 and TRBJ2-5, with 8 bases identical to TRBD1. In germline, CDR1 is PRHDT, CDR2 FYEKMQ (reference sequence). Trimming at V came to 6 bases and at J to 5 bases, leaving 5 bases not matched to a gene. The CDR3 is 13 amino acids. CDR3 amino acids: CASRRTGGETQYF. The CDR3 region has the DNA TGTGCCAGCAGACGAACAGGGGGTGAGACCCAGTACTTC.

The chain recombines TRBV7-2 with TRBJ2-5; D is possibly TRBD2 (5 bases). Trimming stripped 5 bases from V and 5 bases from J, with 24 bases between. CDR3 length: 17 residues. CDR1 is SGHTA, CDR2 FQGNSA, per germline. This chain's CDR3 is CASSLGLGPIYAETQYF. CDR3 coding DNA: TGTGCCAGCAGCCTCGGACTTGGACCAATTTATGCGGAGACCCAGTACTTC.

This chain joins TRBV27 and TRBJ1-2, with D perhaps matching TRBD1 (6 bases). The CDR3 loop spans 14 amino acids. Between the trimmed V and J ends, which lost 0 bases and 7 bases, there was a span of 12 bases. Germline V lookup: CDR1 MNHEY, CDR2 SMNVEV (reference sequence). In DNA, the CDR3 is TGTGCCAGCAGTTTATCGCAGGGGCTGAGTGGCTACACCTTC. Amino acids: CASSLSQGLSGYTF.

This clone was picked up a small number of times. The V and J genes are TRBV7-9 and TRBJ1-2; 7 positions agree with TRBD1. The germline CDR1 and CDR2 sequences are SEHNR and FQNEAQ (reference sequence). Losses at the gene ends were 2 bases for V and 1 base for J; bases not matched to a gene: 7. There are 16 residues in the CDR3. The CDR3 sequence: CASSLLGDRDNYGYTF. In nucleotides, the CDR3 is TGTGCCAGCAGCTTACTGGGCGACAGGGATAACTATGGCTACACCTTC.